The subject of this entry is one TCR beta chain. Trimming removed 3 bases from V and 8 bases from J; junction bases left unmatched: 7. Germline V CDR1 and CDR2: LGHNT, FRNRAP. CDR3 length: 14 amino acids. This entry comes from a study of T cell responses to AZD1222 COVID-19 vaccine. Sequencing was performed with immunoSEQ multiplex PCR; in TCRdb, only in-frame clones are kept and a portion is missing. Altogether about 120,000 clones are present, 70% to 90% being singletons, with the ten largest covering 3.2%. The genes are TRBV12-5 and TRBJ2-3; TRBD1 matches 8 bases. This receptor was taken from an adult in good health. The source was peripheral blood, collected on day 0 of AZD1222 vaccination. The CDR3 reads CASGLEGTGGTQYF. The DNA of the CDR3 is TGTGCTAGTGGTTTAGAGGGTACAGGGGGTACGCAGTATTTT.